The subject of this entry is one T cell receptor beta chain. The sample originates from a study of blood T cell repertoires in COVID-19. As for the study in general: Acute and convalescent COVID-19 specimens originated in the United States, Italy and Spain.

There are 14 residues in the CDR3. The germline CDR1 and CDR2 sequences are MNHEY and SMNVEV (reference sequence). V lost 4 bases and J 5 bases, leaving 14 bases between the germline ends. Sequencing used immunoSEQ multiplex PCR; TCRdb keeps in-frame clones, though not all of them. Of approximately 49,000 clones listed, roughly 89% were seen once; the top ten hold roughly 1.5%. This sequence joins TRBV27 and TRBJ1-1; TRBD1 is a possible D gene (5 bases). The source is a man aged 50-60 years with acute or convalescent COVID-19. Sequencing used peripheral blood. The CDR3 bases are TGTGCCAGCAGTTGGGCAGGGAGGGGTACTGAAGCTTTCTTT. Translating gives CASSWAGRGTEAFF.